The 2 T cell receptor beta chains in this list originate from one sample, sequenced in a study of cytomegalovirus exposure and HLA in healthy donors. This table comes from immunoSEQ multiplex PCR, and its TCRdb copy is limited to in-frame clones, with some not included. The sample has 56,000 or so clones, approximately 94% seen once. Sequencing was performed on PBMCs. The receptors stem from a man younger than 35 in good health and CMV-seronegative.

This clone occurred once. The rearrangement uses TRBV5-6 and TRBJ2-7; the match to TRBD1 covers 8 bases. The germline V gene encodes CDR1 SGHDT and CDR2 YYEEEE. The CDR3 contains 15 residues. V trimming: 1 base; J trimming: 6 bases; junction bases outside the gene matches: 9. The CDR3 is CASSLSDRDFPEQYF. The CDR3 DNA reads as TGTGCCAGCAGCTTGTCGGACAGGGATTTTCCCGAGCAGTACTTC. The complete variable domain, with remaining parts taken from reference TRBV5-6 and TRBJ2-7, reads DAGVTQSPTHLIKTRGQQVTLRCSPKSGHDTVSWYQQALGQGPQFIFQYYEEEERQRGNFPDRFSGHQFPNYSSELNVNALLLGDSALYLCASSLSDRDFPEQYFGPGTRLTVT.

This chain connects TRBV6-5 to TRBJ1-2; the match to TRBD1 covers 7 bases. V shed 2 bases, J shed 4 bases, and the junction held 10 bases outside the gene matches. CDR3 length: 16 amino acids. The germline V gene has CDR1 MNHEY and CDR2 SVGAGI. The CDR3: CASSYTEGARVYGYTF. In DNA, the CDR3 is TGTGCCAGCAGTTACACCGAGGGGGCGCGAGTCTATGGCTACACCTTC.